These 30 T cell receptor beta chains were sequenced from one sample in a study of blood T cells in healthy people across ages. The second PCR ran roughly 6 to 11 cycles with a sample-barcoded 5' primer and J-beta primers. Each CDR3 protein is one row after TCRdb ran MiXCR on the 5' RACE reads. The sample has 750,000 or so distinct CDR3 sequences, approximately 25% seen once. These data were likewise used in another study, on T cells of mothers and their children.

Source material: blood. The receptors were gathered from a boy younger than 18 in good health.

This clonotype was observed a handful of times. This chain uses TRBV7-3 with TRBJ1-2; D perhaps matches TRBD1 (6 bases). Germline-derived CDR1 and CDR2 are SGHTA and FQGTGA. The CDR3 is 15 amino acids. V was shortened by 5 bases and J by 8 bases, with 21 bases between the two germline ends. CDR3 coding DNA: TGTGCCAGCAGCCTCCGAGGGGACACCTCTATGGGCTACACCTTC. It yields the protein CASSLRGDTSMGYTF.

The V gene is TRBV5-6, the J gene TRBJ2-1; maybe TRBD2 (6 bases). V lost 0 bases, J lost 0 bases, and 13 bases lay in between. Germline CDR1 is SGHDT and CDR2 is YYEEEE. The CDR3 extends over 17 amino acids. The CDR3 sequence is CASSLAAGLLSYNEQFF. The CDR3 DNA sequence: TGTGCCAGCAGCTTGGCCGCGGGACTCCTCTCCTACAATGAGCAGTTCTTC.

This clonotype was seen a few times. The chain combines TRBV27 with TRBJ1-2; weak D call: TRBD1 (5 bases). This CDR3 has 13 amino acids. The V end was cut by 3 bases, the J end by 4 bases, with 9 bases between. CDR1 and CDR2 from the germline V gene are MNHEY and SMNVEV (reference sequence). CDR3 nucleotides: TGTGCCAGCAGTTTGGACACGGGCTATGGCTACACCTTC. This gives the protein CASSLDTGYGYTF.

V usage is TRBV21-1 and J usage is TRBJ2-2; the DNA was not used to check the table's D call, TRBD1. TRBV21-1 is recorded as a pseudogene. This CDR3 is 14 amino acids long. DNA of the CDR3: TGTGCCAGCAGCATCGGGGGGAACACCGGGGAGCTGTTTTTT. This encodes CASSIGGNTGELFF.

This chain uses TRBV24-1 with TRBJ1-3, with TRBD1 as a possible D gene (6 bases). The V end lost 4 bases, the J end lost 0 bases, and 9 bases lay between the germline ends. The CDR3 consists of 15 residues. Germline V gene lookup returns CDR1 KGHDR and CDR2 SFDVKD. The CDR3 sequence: CATSDPTGSGNTIYF. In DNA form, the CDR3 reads TGTGCCACCAGTGACCCGACAGGCTCTGGAAACACCATATATTTT.

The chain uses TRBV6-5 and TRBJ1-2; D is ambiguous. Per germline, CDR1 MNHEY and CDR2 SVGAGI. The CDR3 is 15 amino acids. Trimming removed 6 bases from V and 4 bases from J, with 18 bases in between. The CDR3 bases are TGTGCCAGCAGCCCCGCAGCTGCCCGGGGCTATGGCTACACCTTC. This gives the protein CASSPAAARGYGYTF.

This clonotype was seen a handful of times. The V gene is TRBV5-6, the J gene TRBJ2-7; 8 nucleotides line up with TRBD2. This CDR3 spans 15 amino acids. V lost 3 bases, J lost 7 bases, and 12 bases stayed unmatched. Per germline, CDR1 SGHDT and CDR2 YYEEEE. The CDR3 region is CASSYGTRVLREQYF. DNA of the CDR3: TGTGCCAGCAGCTATGGGACTAGGGTCCTTCGGGAGCAGTACTTC. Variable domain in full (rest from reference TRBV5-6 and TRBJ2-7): DAGVTQSPTHLIKTRGQQVTLRCSPKSGHDTVSWYQQALGQGPQFIFQYYEEEERQRGNFPDRFSGHQFPNYSSELNVNALLLGDSALYLCASSYGTRVLREQYFGPGTRLTVT.

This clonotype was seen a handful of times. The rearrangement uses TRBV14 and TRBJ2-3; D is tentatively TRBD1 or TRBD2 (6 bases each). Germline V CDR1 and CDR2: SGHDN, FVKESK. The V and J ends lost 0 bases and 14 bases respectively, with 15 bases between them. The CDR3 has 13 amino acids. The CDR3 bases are TGTGCCAGCAGCCAAGACCGGGACACTAGCCCGTATTTT. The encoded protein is CASSQDRDTSPYF.

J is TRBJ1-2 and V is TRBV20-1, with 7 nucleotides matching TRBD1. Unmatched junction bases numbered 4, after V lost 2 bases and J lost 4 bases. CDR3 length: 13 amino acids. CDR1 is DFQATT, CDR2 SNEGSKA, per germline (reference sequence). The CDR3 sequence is CSARPGTVYGYTF. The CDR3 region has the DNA TGCAGTGCTAGACCCGGGACAGTCTATGGCTACACCTTC.

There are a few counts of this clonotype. The CDR3 loop is CASTLRLAGGLDGANVLTF. Written as DNA, the CDR3 is TGTGCCAGCACCCTCCGGCTAGCGGGGGGGCTGGATGGGGCCAACGTCCTGACTTTC. The genes are TRBV7-2 and TRBJ2-6; the match to TRBD2 covers 12 bases. The CDR3 length is 19 residues. J was trimmed by 3 bases and V by 7 bases; bases with no gene match: 13. In germline, CDR1 is SGHTA, CDR2 FQGNSA.

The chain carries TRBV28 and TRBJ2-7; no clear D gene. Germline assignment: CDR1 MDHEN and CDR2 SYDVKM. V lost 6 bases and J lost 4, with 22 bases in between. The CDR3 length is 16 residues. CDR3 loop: CASSRPLGPLGYEQYF. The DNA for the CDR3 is TGTGCCAGCAGCCGACCCCTCGGCCCCCTGGGATACGAGCAGTACTTC.

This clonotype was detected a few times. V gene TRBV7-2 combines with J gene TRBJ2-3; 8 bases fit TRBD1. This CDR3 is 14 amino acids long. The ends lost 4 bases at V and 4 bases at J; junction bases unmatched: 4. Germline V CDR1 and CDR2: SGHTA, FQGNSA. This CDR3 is CASSSYRGSDTQYF. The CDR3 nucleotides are TGTGCCAGCAGCTCCTACAGGGGGTCAGATACGCAGTATTTT.

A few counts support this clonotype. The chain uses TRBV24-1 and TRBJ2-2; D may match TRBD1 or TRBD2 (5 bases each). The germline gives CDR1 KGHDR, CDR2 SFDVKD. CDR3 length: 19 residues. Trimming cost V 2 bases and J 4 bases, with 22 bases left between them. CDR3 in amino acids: CATSDSRGWTDRPTGELFF. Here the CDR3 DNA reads TGTGCCACCAGTGATTCTAGGGGTTGGACTGACCGTCCCACCGGGGAGCTGTTTTTT.

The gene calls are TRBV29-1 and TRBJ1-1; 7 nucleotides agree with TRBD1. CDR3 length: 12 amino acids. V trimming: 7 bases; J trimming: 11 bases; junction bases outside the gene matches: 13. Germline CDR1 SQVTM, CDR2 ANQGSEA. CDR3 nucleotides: TGCAGCGCCCTGACAGGGTCCACCAAGGCTTTCTTT. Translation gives CSALTGSTKAFF. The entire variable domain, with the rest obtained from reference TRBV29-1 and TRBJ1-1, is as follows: SAVISQKPSRDICQRGTSLTIQCQVDSQVTMMFWYRQQPGQSLTLIATANQGSEATYESGFVIDKFPISRPNLTFSTLTVSNMSPEDSSIYLCSALTGSTKAFFGQGTRLTVV.

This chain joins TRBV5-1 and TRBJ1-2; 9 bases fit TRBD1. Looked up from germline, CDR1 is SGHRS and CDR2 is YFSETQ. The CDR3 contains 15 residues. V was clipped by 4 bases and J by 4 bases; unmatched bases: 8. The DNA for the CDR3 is TGCGCCAGCAGCCTTACAGGGGGCCGGGGCTATGGCTACACCTTC. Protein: CASSLTGGRGYGYTF.

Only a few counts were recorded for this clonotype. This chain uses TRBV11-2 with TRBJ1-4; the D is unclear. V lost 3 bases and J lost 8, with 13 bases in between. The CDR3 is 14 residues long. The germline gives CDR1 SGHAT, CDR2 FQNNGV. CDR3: CASSLSTGLEKLFF. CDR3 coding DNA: TGTGCCAGCAGCTTGTCCACGGGCCTCGAAAAACTGTTTTTT.

CDR3 in amino acids: CASSQYPHEQFF. CDR3 nucleotide sequence: TGCGCCAGCAGCCAATACCCCCATGAGCAGTTCTTC. This sequence joins TRBV4-3 and TRBJ2-1, with no clear D. With 2 bases removed from V and 8 bases from J, the gap between germline ends came to 7 bases. Germline CDR1 and CDR2: LGHNA and YSLEER. CDR3 length equals 12 residues.

CDR3 region: CASSLGWGMETQYF. Written as DNA, the CDR3 is TGTGCCAGCAGCTTAGGGTGGGGCATGGAGACCCAGTACTTC. The chain has TRBV7-2 and TRBJ2-5; maybe TRBD1 (5 bases). Germline assignment: CDR1 SGHTA and CDR2 FQGNSA. The CDR3 contains 14 residues. V was clipped by 1 base and J by 5 bases, with 11 bases between them.

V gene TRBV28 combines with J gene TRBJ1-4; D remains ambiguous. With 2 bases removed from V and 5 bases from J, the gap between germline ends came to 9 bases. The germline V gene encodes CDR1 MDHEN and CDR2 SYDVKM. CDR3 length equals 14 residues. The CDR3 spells CASSLRAWNEKLFF. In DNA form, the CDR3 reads TGTGCCAGCAGTTTACGGGCCTGGAATGAAAAACTGTTTTTT.

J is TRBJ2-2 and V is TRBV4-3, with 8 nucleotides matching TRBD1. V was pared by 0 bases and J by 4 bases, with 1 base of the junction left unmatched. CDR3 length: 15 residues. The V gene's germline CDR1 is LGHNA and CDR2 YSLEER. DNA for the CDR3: TGCGCCAGCAGCCAAGAGACAGGGGTCACCGGGGAGCTGTTTTTT. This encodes CASSQETGVTGELFF.

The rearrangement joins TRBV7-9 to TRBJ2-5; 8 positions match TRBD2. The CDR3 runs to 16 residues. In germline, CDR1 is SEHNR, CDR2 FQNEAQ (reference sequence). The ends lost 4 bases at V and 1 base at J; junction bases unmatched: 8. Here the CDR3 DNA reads TGTGCCAGCAGCTCCCAGGTAGCGGGACCCCAAGAGACCCAGTACTTC. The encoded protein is CASSSQVAGPQETQYF.

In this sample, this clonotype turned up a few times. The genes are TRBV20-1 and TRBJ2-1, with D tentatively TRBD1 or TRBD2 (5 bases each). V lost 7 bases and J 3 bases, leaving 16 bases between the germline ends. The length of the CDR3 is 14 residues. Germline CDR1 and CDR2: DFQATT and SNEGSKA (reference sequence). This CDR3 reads CSVIRDAIYNEQFF. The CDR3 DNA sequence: TGCAGTGTTATCCGGGACGCGATCTACAATGAGCAGTTCTTC.

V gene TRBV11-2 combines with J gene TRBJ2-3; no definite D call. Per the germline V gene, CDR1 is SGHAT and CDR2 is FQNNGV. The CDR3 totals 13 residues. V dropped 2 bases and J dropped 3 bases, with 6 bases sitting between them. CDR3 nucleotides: TGTGCCAGCAGCTTATCTCGGACAGATACGCAGTATTTT. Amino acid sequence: CASSLSRTDTQYF.

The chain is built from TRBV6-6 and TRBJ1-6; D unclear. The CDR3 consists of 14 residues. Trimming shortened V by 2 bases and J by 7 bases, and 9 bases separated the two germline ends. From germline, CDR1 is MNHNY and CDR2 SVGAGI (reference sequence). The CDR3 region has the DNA TGTGCCAGCAGTTACGAGGTAGTAAATTCACCCCTCCACTTT. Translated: CASSYEVVNSPLHF.

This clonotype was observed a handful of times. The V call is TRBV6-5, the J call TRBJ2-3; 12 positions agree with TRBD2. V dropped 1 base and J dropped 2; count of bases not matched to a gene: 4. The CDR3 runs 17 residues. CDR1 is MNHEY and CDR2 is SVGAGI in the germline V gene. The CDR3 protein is CASSYLLAGGHTDTQYF. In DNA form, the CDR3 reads TGTGCCAGCAGTTACTTACTAGCGGGGGGACACACAGATACGCAGTATTTT.

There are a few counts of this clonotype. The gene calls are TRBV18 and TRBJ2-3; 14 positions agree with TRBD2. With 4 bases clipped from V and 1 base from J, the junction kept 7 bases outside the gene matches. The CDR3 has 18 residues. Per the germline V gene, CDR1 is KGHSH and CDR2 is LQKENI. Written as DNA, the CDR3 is TGTGCCAGCTCACGGACCGGGACTAGCGGGGGACGCACAGATACGCAGTATTTT. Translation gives CASSRTGTSGGRTDTQYF.

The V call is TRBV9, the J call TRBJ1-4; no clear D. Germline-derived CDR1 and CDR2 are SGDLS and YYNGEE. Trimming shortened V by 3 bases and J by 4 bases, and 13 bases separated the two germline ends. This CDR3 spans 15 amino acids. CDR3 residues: CASSADGRINEKLFF. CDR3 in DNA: TGTGCCAGCAGCGCGGACGGAAGAATTAATGAAAAACTGTTTTTT.

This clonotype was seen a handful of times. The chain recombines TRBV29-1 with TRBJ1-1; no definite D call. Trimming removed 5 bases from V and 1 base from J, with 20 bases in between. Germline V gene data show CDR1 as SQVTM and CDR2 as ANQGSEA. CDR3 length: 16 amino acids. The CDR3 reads CSVQTTKLNWNTEAFF. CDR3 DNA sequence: TGCAGCGTTCAAACCACCAAGCTAAACTGGAACACTGAAGCTTTCTTT.

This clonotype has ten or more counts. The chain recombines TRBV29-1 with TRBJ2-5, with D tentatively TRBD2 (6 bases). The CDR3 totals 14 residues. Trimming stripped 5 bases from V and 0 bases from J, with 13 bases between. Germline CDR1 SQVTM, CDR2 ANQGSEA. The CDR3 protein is CSVLAGPHQETQYF. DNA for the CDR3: TGCAGCGTTCTTGCGGGACCGCACCAAGAGACCCAGTACTTC.

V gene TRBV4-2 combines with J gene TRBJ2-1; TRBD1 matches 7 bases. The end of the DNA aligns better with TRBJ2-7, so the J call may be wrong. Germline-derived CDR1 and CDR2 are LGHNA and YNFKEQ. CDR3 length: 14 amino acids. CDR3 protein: CASSQNRGTYEQYF. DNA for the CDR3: TGTGCCAGCAGCCAAAACAGGGGTACCTACGAGCAGTACTTC.